These 10 T cell receptor beta chains were sequenced from one sample in a study of a mutant IDH1 vaccine in newly diagnosed glioma. What these receptors recognize is not known. TCRdb's table, derived via immunoSEQ multiplex PCR, lists solely in-frame clones and lacks some. The sample yields about 56,000 clones, around four fifths seen once. Sample time point: week 47, end of study. Alongside topical imiquimod, each dose of vaccine comprised 300 ug of mutant IDH1 20-mer peptide. The sequences come from PBMCs, collected from a glioma patient whose treatment included an IDH1 peptide vaccine. All receptors derive from a woman aged 45-60 years with glioma.

The J gene is TRBJ1-1, the V gene TRBV30; D uncertain. Trimming took 3 bases from V and 5 from J, leaving 16 bases between them. Germline V lookup: CDR1 GTSNPN, CDR2 SVGIG (reference sequence). This CDR3 is built from 14 residues. CDR3 residues: CAWSRMVGETEAFF. For the CDR3, the DNA is TGTGCCTGGAGCCGGATGGTGGGCGAAACTGAAGCTTTCTTT.

The chain joins TRBV4-3 to TRBJ2-2; D unresolved. The CDR3 has 13 residues. Trimming took 3 bases from V and 5 from J, leaving 7 bases between them. Germline V lookup: CDR1 LGHNA, CDR2 YSLEER. The chain's CDR3 is CASSQGRTGELFF. CDR3 bases: TGCGCCAGCAGCCAGGGCAGGACCGGGGAGCTGTTTTTT.

This chain joins TRBV5-4 and TRBJ2-1; D is perhaps TRBD1 (6 bases). CDR1 is SGHNT and CDR2 is YYREEE in the germline V gene (reference sequence). V lost 1 base to trimming and J lost 7 bases, with 9 bases between them. The CDR3 totals 13 residues. In DNA form, the CDR3 reads TGTGCCAGCAGCTTGCCAGGACAGAATGAGCAGTTCTTC. Translated, it gives CASSLPGQNEQFF.

The chain uses TRBV14 and TRBJ1-2; D might be TRBD1 (5 bases). The V and J ends lost 1 base and 4 bases respectively, with 16 bases between them. Germline V gene data show CDR1 as SGHDN and CDR2 as FVKESK. The CDR3 totals 16 residues. CDR3 in DNA: TGTGCCAGCAGCCAAGGGGCAGGGAGGGGTGTCTATGGCTACACCTTC. It specifies CASSQGAGRGVYGYTF.

V is TRBV18 and J is TRBJ1-1; possibly TRBD1 for D (5 bases). CDR3 size: 14 residues. Germline V CDR1 and CDR2: KGHSH, LQKENI. Trimming removed 4 bases from V and 0 bases from J, with 9 bases in between. CDR3 residues: CASSRDRMNTEAFF. The CDR3 nucleotides read TGTGCCAGCTCACGGGACCGGATGAACACTGAAGCTTTCTTT.

V and J are TRBV19 and TRBJ2-3; 7 bases match TRBD2. V lost 5 bases and J lost 1; bases outside the gene matches: 6. The CDR3 has 15 amino acids. Per germline, CDR1 LNHDA and CDR2 SQIVND (reference sequence). The CDR3 protein is CASSLLGGGTDTQYF. For the CDR3, the DNA is TGTGCCAGTAGTCTGTTGGGGGGGGGCACAGATACGCAGTATTTT.

The chain uses TRBV30 and TRBJ2-1, with D possibly being TRBD1 or TRBD2 (5 bases each). The CDR3 runs 12 residues. V was clipped by 8 bases and J by 12 bases, with 20 bases between them. Germline V gene sequence: CDR1 GTSNPN, CDR2 SVGIG (reference sequence). The CDR3 loop is CALNQGTNRQFF. For the CDR3, the DNA is TGTGCCCTAAACCAAGGGACGAATCGGCAGTTCTTC.

CDR3 in DNA: TGTGCCAGCAGCGTAGGGGGACACCCAAATGAAAAACTGTTTTTT. This encodes CASSVGGHPNEKLFF. J is TRBJ1-4 and V is TRBV9; possible D gene TRBD1, 6 bases. This CDR3 comprises 15 residues. Germline CDR1 reads SGDLS; CDR2 reads YYNGEE. Trimming pared 0 bases from V and 5 bases from J, leaving 11 bases between.

V gene TRBV9 combines with J gene TRBJ1-3; tentative D call: TRBD1 (6 bases). CDR3 length: 15 residues. CDR1 is SGDLS, CDR2 YYNGEE, per germline. Trimming cost V 0 bases and J 1 base, with 8 bases left between them. The CDR3 loop reads CASSVGGGSGNTIYF. The CDR3 bases are TGTGCCAGCAGCGTAGGAGGGGGTTCTGGAAACACCATATATTTT.

In this sample, this clone turned up once. This chain links TRBV19 with TRBJ1-4; no clear D. This CDR3 contains 10 residues. The V gene lost 7 bases and the J gene lost 8 bases, with 5 bases spanning the gap. Germline CDR1 LNHDA, CDR2 SQIVND (reference sequence). The CDR3 nucleotides read TGTGCCAGTATGGCGGAAAAACTGTTTTTT. Its translation is CASMAEKLFF.